The rows below give T cell receptor beta chains drawn from one sample of a study of CD8+CD57+ T cells in acquired aplastic anemia. Via MiXCR, TCRdb re-called the reads, giving one row per CDR3 protein. This table has approximately 260,000 distinct CDR3 sequences, approximately 86% appearing once. Specimen: sorted CD4+, CD8+, or CD8+CD57+ T cells (not recorded which) from PBMCs. The source of these receptors is a human donor with aplastic anemia. Each CDR3 is given with its conserved first and last residue. A D gene is named only where the DNA matches it firmly. Clone size is not always given. Where it is, it says once, few, many or a class for expanded clones.

DNA: TGTGCCAGCAGCAGGGGAAGAAACAGCACAGATACGCAGTATTTT
CDR3: CASSRGRNSTDTQYF
size: many
J: TRBJ2-3
V: TRBV7-9
D: NA

DNA: TGTGCCAGCAGCTCCGGGGTTACGGGTGATAAGTTCTTC
CDR3: CASSSGVTGDKFF
size: NA
J: TRBJ2-1
V: TRBV7-8
D: NA

DNA: TGTGCCAGCAGCGAAGTAGCGGGTGATACGGGGGATTTT
CDR3: CASSEVAGDTGDF
size: NA
J: TRBJ2-3
V: TRBV9
D: TRBD2

DNA: TGTGCCAGCGGAGGAGCTGAGAACATTCAGTACTACGAGTTCTTC
CDR3: CASGGAENIQYYEFF
size: NA
J: TRBJ2-1
V: TRBV9
D: NA

DNA: TGTGCCAGCAGCTTAGATCTGACAGGGCAGTATGTTGCTTTCTTT
CDR3: CASSLDLTGQYVAFF
size: NA
J: TRBJ1-1
V: TRBV9
D: TRBD1

DNA: TGTGCCAGCAGCCCAGGGGGTATTGCCGCCTACAATGAGCAGTTCTTC
CDR3: CASSPGGIAAYNEQFF
size: many
J: TRBJ2-1
V: TRBV7-2
D: TRBD1

DNA: TGCAGTGCTAGTAGGGAGAACTATGGCTACACCTTC
CDR3: CSASRENYGYTF
size: NA
J: TRBJ1-2
V: TRBV20-1
D: NA

DNA: TGTGCCAGCAGCTCCGCTCGAGGACACTATACGCAGTATTTT
CDR3: CASSSARGHYTQYF
size: NA
J: TRBJ2-3
V: TRBV7-6
D: NA

DNA: TGTGCCAGCAGTTTAGCGACAGGGGGCACTGAAGCTTTCTTT
CDR3: CASSLATGGTEAFF
size: few
J: TRBJ1-1
V: TRBV12-3/TRBV12-4
D: TRBD1

DNA: TGTGCCAGCAGCTTAGATCGGACAGCGGATACTCAAGCTTTCTTT
CDR3: CASSLDRTADTQAFF
size: NA
J: TRBJ1-1
V: TRBV7-2
D: NA

DNA: TGTGCCAGCAGCTTAGAAAGAAGCGGGGAGAGCGATTATTTT
CDR3: CASSLERSGESDYF
size: NA
J: TRBJ2-3
V: TRBV7-9
D: TRBD2

DNA: TGTGCCACCAGTGATAAAGGGACAGTTGCCAATGAGCAGTTCTTC
CDR3: CATSDKGTVANEQFF
size: NA
J: TRBJ2-1
V: TRBV24-1
D: TRBD1

DNA: TGCGCCAGCAGTCGAAGGGGGGAGGGGGATTCACCCCTCCACTTT
CDR3: CASSRRGEGDSPLHF
size: NA
J: TRBJ1-6
V: TRBV5-1
D: NA

DNA: TGTGCCAGCAGCTTAGCGGGAAGCGGCGGGGCCGATGTCCTGACTTTC
CDR3: CASSLAGSGGADVLTF
size: NA
J: TRBJ2-6
V: TRBV7-9
D: NA

DNA: TGTGCCAGTCTCGGGGGGGCGGAGCCCCAGTACTTC
CDR3: CASLGGAEPQYF
size: NA
J: TRBJ2-5
V: TRBV7-2
D: TRBD2

DNA: TGTGCCAGCAGCCAGGGGGGCGGGGCTGAAGCTTTCTTT
CDR3: CASSQGGGAEAFF
size: few
J: TRBJ1-1
V: TRBV6-5
D: TRBD1

DNA: TGTGCCAGCAGCGACAGGGTCACCACTAAGCCTTATTTT
CDR3: CASSDRVTTKPYF
size: NA
J: TRBJ1-1
V: TRBV2
D: TRBD1

DNA: TGCGCCAGCAGCCACGGCGGTACAGGTGCCCAGTACTTC
CDR3: CASSHGGTGAQYF
size: NA
J: TRBJ2-5
V: TRBV2
D: NA

DNA: TGTGCCAGCAGCTCCTCTGATACGCAGTATTTTCAGTACTTC
CDR3: CASSSSDTQYFQYF
size: NA
J: TRBJ2-5
V: TRBV7-9
D: NA

DNA: TGTGCCAGCGTCTCGCTGAGAGGGCAGCCCCTCCACTTT
CDR3: CASVSLRGQPLHF
size: NA
J: TRBJ1-6
V: TRBV25-1
D: NA

DNA: TGTGCTAGCAGCCTCGTAGCCGGGGAGCTGTGTTTT
CDR3: CASSLVAGELCF
size: NA
J: TRBJ2-2
V: TRBV7-2
D: NA

DNA: TGTGCCAGCAGCTTTCAAAGAAGCGGGGGGGCGATGAGCTTCTTT
CDR3: CASSFQRSGGAMSFF
size: few
J: TRBJ1-1
V: TRBV7-9
D: NA

DNA: TGTGCCAGCAGCTTAGTTCCATGCGGGACTGCCCTTTCCTTC
CDR3: CASSLVPCGTALSF
size: NA
J: TRBJ2-1
V: TRBV7-8
D: NA

DNA: TGTGCCACCAGCCCAGGGGGGAGGGGTCTTGAGGAGACCCAGTACTTC
CDR3: CATSPGGRGLEETQYF
size: NA
J: TRBJ2-5
V: TRBV15
D: NA

DNA: TGTGCCAGTAGCATCAAGGCCGGAGTCAACTATAATGAGCAGTTCTTC
CDR3: CASSIKAGVNYNEQFF
size: NA
J: TRBJ2-1
V: TRBV19
D: NA

DNA: TGTGCCAGCAGCTCCCTCTCCCAGGGGGGACTGTACCAAGAGACCCAGTACTTC
CDR3: CASSSLSQGGLYQETQYF
size: many
J: TRBJ2-5
V: TRBV7-9
D: NA

DNA: TGTGCCAAACCGGGACTAGCTAGCACAGATACGCAGTATTTT
CDR3: CAKPGLASTDTQYF
size: NA
J: TRBJ2-3
V: TRBV2
D: TRBD2

DNA: TGTGCCAGCAGTCACGGGGGGCTGAATGGCTACACCTTC
CDR3: CASSHGGLNGYTF
size: many
J: TRBJ1-2
V: TRBV6-2/TRBV6-3
D: NA

DNA: TGTGCCAGCAGTTCCGAAGGGTCACCCGCAGATACGCAGTATTTT
CDR3: CASSSEGSPADTQYF
size: NA
J: TRBJ2-3
V: TRBV11-2
D: NA

DNA: TGTGCCAGCAGCTTGGAGAGGGGAGGGCTCAATGAGCAGTTCTTC
CDR3: CASSLERGGLNEQFF
size: NA
J: TRBJ2-1
V: TRBV5-6
D: TRBD2

DNA: TGTGCCAGCAGTGCGACGACGTCCTATGGTTACACCTTC
CDR3: CASSATTSYGYTF
size: NA
J: TRBJ1-2
V: TRBV2
D: NA

DNA: TGTGCCAGTAGTGTAGCGGGGGGACCCCTCAAGAACCAGGAAGCTTTCTTT
CDR3: CASSVAGGPLKNQEAFF
size: NA
J: TRBJ1-1
V: TRBV7-9
D: NA

DNA: TGTGCCAGCAGTGCCGGGACAGACAAATACGAGCAGTACTTC
CDR3: CASSAGTDKYEQYF
size: NA
J: TRBJ2-7
V: TRBV6-5
D: TRBD1

DNA: TGTGCCAGTAGTATCACTAGCGGGGGGGCGTTTGATACGCAGTATTTT
CDR3: CASSITSGGAFDTQYF
size: few
J: TRBJ2-3
V: TRBV2
D: TRBD2

DNA: TGTGCCAGCAGCGTTCGGCCAGATACGACGGCCTTT
CDR3: CASSVRPDTTAF
size: NA
J: TRBJ2-3
V: TRBV7-3
D: NA

DNA: TGTGCCAGCAGCTTGGCGGGTATTGCCGCCTACAATGAGCAGTTCTTC
CDR3: CASSLAGIAAYNEQFF
size: NA
J: TRBJ2-1
V: TRBV7-8
D: NA

DNA: TGCGCCAGCAGCCAAGGGAACAGGCAAGAGACCCAGTACTTC
CDR3: CASSQGNRQETQYF
size: NA
J: TRBJ2-5
V: TRBV11-2
D: NA

DNA: TGTGCCATCAGTTCAGGGAGCTCCTACGAGCAGTACTTC
CDR3: CAISSGSSYEQYF
size: NA
J: TRBJ2-7
V: TRBV10-3
D: NA

DNA: TGTGCCAGCAGCCAGACGGGGATGGAACCGACGCAGTTC
CDR3: CASSQTGMEPTQF
size: NA
J: TRBJ1-5
V: TRBV7-9
D: NA

DNA: TGCAGTGCTAGTGTACCCGGAGGGTACGAGCAGTACTTC
CDR3: CSASVPGGYEQYF
size: NA
J: TRBJ2-7
V: TRBV20-1
D: NA

DNA: TGTGCCAGCAGCCTGCAACAGGGGGCATACGAGCAGTACTTC
CDR3: CASSLQQGAYEQYF
size: many
J: TRBJ2-7
V: TRBV7-2
D: TRBD1

DNA: TGTGCCAGCGGGGACGCGGCGGAGAATGAGCAGTTCTTC
CDR3: CASGDAAENEQFF
size: NA
J: TRBJ2-1
V: TRBV13
D: NA

DNA: TGTGCCAGCAGCCGCAGGGGGCTTGGGGAGACCCAGTACTTC
CDR3: CASSRRGLGETQYF
size: NA
J: TRBJ2-5
V: TRBV7-2
D: TRBD1

DNA: TGTGCCAGCAGCTTTGCGAGAAGCGGCGGGAGGCAGTATTTT
CDR3: CASSFARSGGRQYF
size: NA
J: TRBJ2-3
V: TRBV7-9
D: TRBD2

DNA: NA
CDR3: CASYGASGELFFGEYF
size: once
J: TRBJ2-5
V: TRBV7-7
D: NA

DNA: TGTGCCAGCAGCCGGCTGGGGACTGCACAAGAGACCCAGTACTTC
CDR3: CASSRLGTAQETQYF
size: NA
J: TRBJ2-5
V: TRBV13
D: NA